Below, one TCR beta chain is given with its context. Its antigen remains undetermined. No base quality information exists; no much larger clone differs at one position. This entry comes from a study of T cells in Graves' hyperthyroidism and ophthalmopathy (dated 2019 in TCRdb). With respect to the entire study: Peripheral blood samples were taken at initial diagnosis, before any treatment was given. After blood sampling, hyperthyroidism patients were treated with methimazole at a starting dose of 30 mg daily, and ophthalmopathy patients were treated with high-dose intravenous methylprednisolone. The approximately 100 discovery patients were randomly split 7:3 into training and test sets. According to the paper, TCR Vbeta CDR3 sequencing was carried out on about 140 peripheral blood samples, which came from fewer than 50 ophthalmopathy, around 74 hyperthyroidism and roughly 17 progressor patients. Prospective prediction of ophthalmopathy was tested in an independent validation cohort consisting of 18 to 20 hyperthyroidism patients and approximately 16 patients who later progressed to ophthalmopathy. The study also compared thyroid tissue and blood T-cell repertoires from 5 to 7 Graves' hyperthyroidism patients. To identify TCR V-J signatures that set the groups apart, the researchers used a discovery cohort of 95 to 100 patients, made up of under 45 with Graves' ophthalmopathy and about 59 with stable Graves' hyperthyroidism.

Beyond this particular receptor, the publication reports: Most expanded thyroid clonotypes (frequency above 0.001) were also detected in blood, a finding suggesting that blood repertoires may reflect thyroid immune responses. No statistical method was used to set the sample size in advance, and investigators knew the group allocation. In cross-validation, a model built on a 13 V-J signature told ophthalmopathy apart from stable hyperthyroidism with 85% to 90% sensitivity and roughly 81% specificity, and in testing the same model reached 80%/75%. In validation, the model predicted progression to ophthalmopathy with 55% to 71% sensitivity and less than 75% specificity, a median of 6.5 months before onset.

A patient counted as having stable Graves' hyperthyroidism if no progression to ophthalmopathy occurred over 18 months of follow-up. Hyperthyroidism patients were newly diagnosed, had a disease duration of under 2 months, and were aged 18 to 65 years. Exclusion was applied to patients with uncontrolled infections, other autoimmune diseases, pregnancy or lactation. Diagnoses were established on the basis of clinical symptoms, serum thyroxine and TRAb, thyroid ultrasound, and orbital computed tomography. Ficoll-Paque density gradient centrifugation was used to isolate PBMCs from approximately 10 ml of fresh peripheral blood. Trizol reagent was used to extract total RNA, and RNA quality was then checked on an Agilent 2100 Bioanalyzer. Trimming takes 11 bases off V and 3 bases off J; junction bases not matched to a gene: 16. The germline V gene sets CDR1 to ENHRY and CDR2 to SYGVKD. The CDR3, from cysteine to phenylalanine, totals 16 residues. Only CDR3 DNA remains: 48 bases, in frame from the first base.

The TCR beta CDR3 regions were amplified from the RNA transcripts. The first round of RT-PCR for the TCR CDR3 was performed with the HTBI primer set and the Qiagen OneStep RT-PCR kit. Libraries were constructed in a second round of multiplex PCR, after which size selection and purification were carried out. Libraries were sequenced paired-end with 100 bp reads on an Illumina HiSeq2000. As for how the authors treated the data: SOAPnuke was used to process the raw data, removing reads that contained adapters or uncalled bases, had a mean Phred below 15, or lacked an exact match to the constant primer or identifier. COPE v1.2.5 was used to merge the high-quality paired reads, and each unique nucleotide sequence was defined as a clonotype. MiTCR v1.1 was used to align the clonotypes against IMGT TRBV, TRBD and TRBJ reference segments. The analysis was restricted to V-J combinations with a frequency above 0.0001, which together covered 99.2% of the repertoires. The TCS score was defined as the ratio of F50 (clonal expansion) to E x V (chaos), calculated using BLOSUM62-based TCRdist between CDR3 peptides within each V-J. Welch's t-statistics and random forest reduced approximately 520 V-J features to under 15, which were used in a naive Bayes classifier (R e1071). TCRdb trimmed public reads at Q25 via fastp, called clones via MiXCR and kept in-frame beta chains. One record per CDR3 amino acid sequence lists the most common genes and DNA. The V and J calls, along with clone size, are taken from TCRdb and not from the paper's own processing. The sample table contains about 420,000 distinct CDR3 sequences; only one count was recorded for 15% to 17% of them. Around 7% of the sample comes from the top ten.

The receptor comes from a woman under 30 with Graves' hyperthyroidism. The rearranged chain carries TRBV10-3 and TRBJ2-5; the central 9 bases match TRBD1. What was sequenced was blood. This receptor carries the CDR3 CASKPRDRELEETQYF. The nucleotide sequence is given as TGTGCCTCGAAGCCCCGGGACAGGGAATTGGAAGAGACCCAGTACTTC.